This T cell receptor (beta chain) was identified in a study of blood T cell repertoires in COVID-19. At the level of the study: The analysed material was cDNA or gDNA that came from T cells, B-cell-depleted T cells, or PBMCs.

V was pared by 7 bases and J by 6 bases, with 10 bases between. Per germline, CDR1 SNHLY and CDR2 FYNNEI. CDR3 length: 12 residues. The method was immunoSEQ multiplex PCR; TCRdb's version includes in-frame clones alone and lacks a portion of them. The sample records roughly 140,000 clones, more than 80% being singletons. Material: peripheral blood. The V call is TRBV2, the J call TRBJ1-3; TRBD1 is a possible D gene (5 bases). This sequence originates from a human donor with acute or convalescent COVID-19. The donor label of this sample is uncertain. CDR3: CASTRVENTIYF. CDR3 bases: TGTGCCAGCACCAGGGTTGAAAACACCATATATTTT.